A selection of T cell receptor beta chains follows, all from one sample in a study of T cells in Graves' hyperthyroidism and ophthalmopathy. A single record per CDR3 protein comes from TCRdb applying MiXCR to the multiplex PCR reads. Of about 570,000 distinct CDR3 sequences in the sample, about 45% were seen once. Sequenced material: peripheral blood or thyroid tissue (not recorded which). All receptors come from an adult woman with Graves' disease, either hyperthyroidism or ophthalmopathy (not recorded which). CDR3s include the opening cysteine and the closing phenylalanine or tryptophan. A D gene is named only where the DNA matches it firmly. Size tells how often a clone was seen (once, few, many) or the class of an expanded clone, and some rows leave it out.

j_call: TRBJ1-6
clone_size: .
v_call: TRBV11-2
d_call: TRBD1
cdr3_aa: CASSLGGEGGLNSPLHF
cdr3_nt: TGTGCCAGCAGCTTAGGCGGGGAAGGGGGCTTAAATTCACCCCTCCACTTT

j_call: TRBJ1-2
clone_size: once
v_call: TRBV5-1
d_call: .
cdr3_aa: CASSSIRNSVHTF
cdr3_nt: TGCGCCAGCAGCTCGATACGCAACAGCGTTCACACCTTC

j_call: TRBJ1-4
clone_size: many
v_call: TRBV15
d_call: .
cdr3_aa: CATSSLKAPYEKLFF
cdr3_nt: TGTGCCACCAGCAGCTTGAAAGCGCCCTATGAAAAACTGTTTTTT

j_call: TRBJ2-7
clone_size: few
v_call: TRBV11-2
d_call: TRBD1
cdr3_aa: CASSVGGGYEQYF
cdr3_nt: TGTGCCAGCAGCGTAGGGGGCGGTTACGAGCAGTACTTC

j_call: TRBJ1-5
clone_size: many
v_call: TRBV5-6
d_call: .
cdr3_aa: CASSFGGGFNQPQHF
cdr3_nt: TGTGCCAGCAGCTTTGGAGGAGGGTTCAATCAGCCCCAGCATTTT

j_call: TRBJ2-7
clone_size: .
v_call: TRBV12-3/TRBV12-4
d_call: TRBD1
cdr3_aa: CASSWPGQGPSPYEQYF
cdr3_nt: TGTGCCAGCAGTTGGCCGGGACAGGGACCCAGTCCTTACGAGCAGTACTTC

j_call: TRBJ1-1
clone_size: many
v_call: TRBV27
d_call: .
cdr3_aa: CASSLGQTVEAFF
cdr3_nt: TGTGCCAGCAGTTTAGGGCAGACAGTGGAAGCTTTCTTT

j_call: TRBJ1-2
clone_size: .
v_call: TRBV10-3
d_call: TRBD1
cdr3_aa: CAIRTGTTYGYTF
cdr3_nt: TGTGCCATCAGGACAGGGACCACTTATGGCTACACCTTC

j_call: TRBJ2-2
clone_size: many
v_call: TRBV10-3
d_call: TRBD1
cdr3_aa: CAIGRGTGGFTGELFF
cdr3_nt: TGTGCCATCGGCCGAGGGACAGGGGGTTTCACCGGGGAGCTGTTTTTT

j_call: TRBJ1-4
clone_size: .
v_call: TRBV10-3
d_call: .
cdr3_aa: CAIRPRDPAPDGEKLFF
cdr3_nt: TGTGCCATCAGACCCCGGGACCCTGCACCCGACGGTGAAAAACTGTTTTTT

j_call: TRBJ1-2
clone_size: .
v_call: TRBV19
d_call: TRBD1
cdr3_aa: CASNRGQGAGYTF
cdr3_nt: TGTGCCAGCAACCGCGGACAGGGGGCGGGCTACACCTTC

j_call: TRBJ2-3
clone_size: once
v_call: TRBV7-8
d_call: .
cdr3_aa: CASSLTIQGLQYF
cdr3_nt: TGTGCCAGCAGCTTAACCATACAGGGTCTGCAGTATTTT

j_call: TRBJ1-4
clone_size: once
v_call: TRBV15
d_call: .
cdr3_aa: CATSRDLPGANEKLFF
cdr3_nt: TGTGCCACCAGCAGAGATCTACCGGGGGCGAATGAAAAACTGTTTTTT

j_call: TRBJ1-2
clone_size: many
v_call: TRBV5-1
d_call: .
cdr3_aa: CASTTGQGLAF
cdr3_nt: TGCGCCAGCACCACAGGCCAGGGCTTGGCCTTC

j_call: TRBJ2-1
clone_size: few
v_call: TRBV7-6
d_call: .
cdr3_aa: CASSPYGGDYNEQFF
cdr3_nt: TGTGCCAGCAGCCCTTATGGTGGTGACTACAATGAGCAGTTCTTC

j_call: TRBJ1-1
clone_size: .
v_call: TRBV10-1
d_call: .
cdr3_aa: CASSESGTGHEAFF
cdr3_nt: TGCGCCAGCAGTGAGTCCGGGACGGGTCATGAAGCTTTCTTT

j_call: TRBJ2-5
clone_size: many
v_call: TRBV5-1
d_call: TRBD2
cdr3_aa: CASSREVGEAGRETQYF
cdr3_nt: TGCGCCAGCAGCAGGGAAGTGGGGGAAGCGGGACGGGAGACCCAGTACTTC

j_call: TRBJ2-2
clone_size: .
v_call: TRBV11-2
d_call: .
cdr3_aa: CASSFDSPGELFF
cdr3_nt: TGTGCCAGCAGCTTTGACAGTCCAGGGGAGCTGTTTTTT

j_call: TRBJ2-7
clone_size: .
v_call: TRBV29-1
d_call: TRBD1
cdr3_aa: CSVEGQGISYEQYF
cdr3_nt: TGCAGCGTTGAGGGACAGGGGATCTCCTACGAGCAGTACTTC

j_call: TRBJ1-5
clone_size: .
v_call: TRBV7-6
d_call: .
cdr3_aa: CASSLAGGRGQPQHF
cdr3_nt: TGTGCCAGCAGCTTAGCCGGGGGGCGCGGTCAGCCCCAGCATTTT

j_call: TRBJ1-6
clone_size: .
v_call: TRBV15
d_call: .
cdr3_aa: CATSRDNSPLHF
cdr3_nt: TGTGCCACCAGCAGAGATAATTCACCCCTCCACTTT

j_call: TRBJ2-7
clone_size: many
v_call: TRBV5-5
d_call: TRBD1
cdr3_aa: CASSLSVGTGAYEQYF
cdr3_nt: TGTGCCAGCAGCTTGTCTGTCGGGACAGGCGCCTACGAGCAGTACTTC

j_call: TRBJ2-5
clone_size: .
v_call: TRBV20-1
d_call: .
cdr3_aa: CSARTRTDQETQYF
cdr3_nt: TGCAGTGCTAGAACACGGACAGACCAAGAGACCCAGTACTTC

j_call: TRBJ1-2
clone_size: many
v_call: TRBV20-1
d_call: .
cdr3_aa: CSARDLRTAYGYTF
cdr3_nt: TGCAGTGCTAGAGATCTCAGGACCGCCTATGGCTACACCTTC

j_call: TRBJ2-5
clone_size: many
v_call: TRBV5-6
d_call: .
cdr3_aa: CASSPGIRETQYF
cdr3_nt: TGTGCCAGCAGTCCCGGGATCCGAGAGACCCAGTACTTC

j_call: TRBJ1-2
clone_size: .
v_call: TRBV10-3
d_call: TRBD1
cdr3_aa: CAISDRGLLYGYTF
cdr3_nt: TGTGCCATCAGTGACAGGGGGTTATTGTATGGCTACACCTTC

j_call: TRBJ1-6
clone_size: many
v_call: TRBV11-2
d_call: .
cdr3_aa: CASSGLVGQNSPLHF
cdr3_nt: TGTGCCAGCAGCGGCTTGGTGGGCCAGAATTCACCCCTCCACTTT

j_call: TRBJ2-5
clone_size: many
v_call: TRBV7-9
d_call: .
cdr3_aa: CASSRAETQYF
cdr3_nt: TGTGCCAGCAGCAGAGCGGAGACCCAGTACTTC

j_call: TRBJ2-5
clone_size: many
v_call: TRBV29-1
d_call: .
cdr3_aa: CSVHRVGAQYF
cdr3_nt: TGCAGCGTACATCGGGTCGGGGCCCAGTACTTC

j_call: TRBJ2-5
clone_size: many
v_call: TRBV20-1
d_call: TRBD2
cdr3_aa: CSGAAGRVETQYF
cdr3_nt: TGCAGTGGGGCTGCAGGGAGGGTGGAGACCCAGTACTTC

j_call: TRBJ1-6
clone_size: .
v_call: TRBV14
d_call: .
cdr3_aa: CASSQRTSRNSPLHF
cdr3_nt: TGTGCCAGCAGCCAACGGACGTCCCGAAATTCACCCCTCCACTTT

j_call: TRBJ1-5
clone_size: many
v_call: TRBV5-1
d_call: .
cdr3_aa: CAIQGFNQPQHF
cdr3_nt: TGCGCCATCCAGGGATTCAATCAGCCCCAGCATTTT

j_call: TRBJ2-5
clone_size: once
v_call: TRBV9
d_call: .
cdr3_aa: CASSRGGNTGETQYF
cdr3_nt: TGTGCCAGCAGCCGGGGCGGGAACACCGGGGAGACCCAGTACTTC

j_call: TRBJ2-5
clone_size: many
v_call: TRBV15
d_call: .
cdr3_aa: CATSRGGPGKTQYF
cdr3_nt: TGTGCCACCAGCAGAGGAGGGCCGGGGAAGACCCAGTACTTC

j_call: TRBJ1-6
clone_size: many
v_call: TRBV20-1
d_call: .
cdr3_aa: CSARGAEGSPLHF
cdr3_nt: TGCAGTGCCCGCGGGGCCGAAGGGTCACCCCTCCACTTT

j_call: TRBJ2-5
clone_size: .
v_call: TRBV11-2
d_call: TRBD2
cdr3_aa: CASTGRAKETQYF
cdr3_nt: TGTGCCAGCACCGGGAGGGCGAAAGAGACCCAGTACTTC

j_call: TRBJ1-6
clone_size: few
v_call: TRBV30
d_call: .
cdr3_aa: CAWSNRVSPLHF
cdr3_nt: TGTGCCTGGAGTAACAGGGTTTCACCCCTCCACTTT

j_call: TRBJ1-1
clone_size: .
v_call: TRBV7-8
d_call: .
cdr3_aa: CASSLLGQTRNMNTEAFF
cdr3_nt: TGTGCCAGCAGCTTACTAGGACAGACAAGAAACATGAACACTGAAGCTTTCTTT

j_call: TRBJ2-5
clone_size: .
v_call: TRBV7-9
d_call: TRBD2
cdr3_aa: CASSLGASGNGETQYF
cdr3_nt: TGTGCCAGCAGCTTAGGGGCTAGCGGGAACGGGGAGACCCAGTACTTC

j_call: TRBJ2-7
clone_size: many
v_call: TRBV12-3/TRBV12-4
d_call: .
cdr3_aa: CASSWGVEQYF
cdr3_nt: TGTGCCAGCAGCTGGGGTGTCGAGCAGTACTTC

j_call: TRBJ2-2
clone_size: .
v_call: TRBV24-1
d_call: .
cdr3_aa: CATSDVGNTGELFF
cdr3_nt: TGTGCCACCAGTGATGTAGGGAACACCGGGGAGCTGTTTTTT

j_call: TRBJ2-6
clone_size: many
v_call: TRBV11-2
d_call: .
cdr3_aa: CASSSDRTRSGANVLTF
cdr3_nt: TGTGCCAGCAGCTCTGACAGGACCCGCTCTGGGGCCAACGTCCTGACTTTC

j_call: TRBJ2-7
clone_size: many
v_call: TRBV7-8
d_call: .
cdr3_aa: CASSLGFLGGYEQYF
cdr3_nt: TGTGCCAGCAGCTTAGGTTTTTTGGGGGGCTACGAGCAGTACTTC

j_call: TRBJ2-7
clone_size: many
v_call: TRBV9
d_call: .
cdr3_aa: CASSLVGGNEQYF
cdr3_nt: TGTGCCAGCAGCCTGGTTGGGGGGAACGAGCAGTACTTC

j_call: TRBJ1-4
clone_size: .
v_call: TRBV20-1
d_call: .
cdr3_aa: CSARGVNEKLFF
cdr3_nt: TGCAGTGCTAGAGGGGTCAATGAAAAACTGTTTTTT

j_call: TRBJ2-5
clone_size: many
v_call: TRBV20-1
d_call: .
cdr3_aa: CSAPGLTQETQYF
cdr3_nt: TGCAGTGCGCCGGGACTTACACAAGAGACCCAGTACTTC

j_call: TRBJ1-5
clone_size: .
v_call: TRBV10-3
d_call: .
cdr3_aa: CAISGPSNQPQHF
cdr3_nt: TGTGCCATCAGTGGTCCCAGCAATCAGCCCCAGCATTTT

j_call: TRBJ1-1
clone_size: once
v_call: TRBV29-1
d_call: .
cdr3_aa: CSVDPDNSEAFF
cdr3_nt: TGCAGCGTTGATCCAGATAACTCTGAAGCTTTCTTT

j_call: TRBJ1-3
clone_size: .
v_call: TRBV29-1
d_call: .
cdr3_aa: CSVVGTNSGNTIYF
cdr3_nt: TGCAGCGTTGTCGGGACAAACTCTGGAAACACCATATATTTT

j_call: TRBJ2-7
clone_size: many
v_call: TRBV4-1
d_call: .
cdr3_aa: CASSPTRGEQYF
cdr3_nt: TGCGCCAGCAGCCCGACCAGGGGCGAGCAGTACTTC

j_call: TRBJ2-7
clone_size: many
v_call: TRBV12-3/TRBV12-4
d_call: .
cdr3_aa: CASSDLSVPYEQYF
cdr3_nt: TGTGCCAGCAGTGACTTAAGCGTTCCCTACGAGCAGTACTTC

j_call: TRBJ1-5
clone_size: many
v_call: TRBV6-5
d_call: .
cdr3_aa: CASSYARGQPQHF
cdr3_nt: TGTGCCAGCAGTTACGCCCGAGGTCAGCCCCAGCATTTT

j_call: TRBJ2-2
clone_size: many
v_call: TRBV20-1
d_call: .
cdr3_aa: CSAKGPGDGGELFF
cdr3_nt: TGCAGTGCTAAAGGCCCGGGAGATGGCGGGGAGCTGTTTTTT

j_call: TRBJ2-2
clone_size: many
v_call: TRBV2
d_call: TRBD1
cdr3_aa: CAVRTGENTGELFF
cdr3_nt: TGTGCCGTCCGGACAGGCGAAAACACCGGGGAGCTGTTTTTT

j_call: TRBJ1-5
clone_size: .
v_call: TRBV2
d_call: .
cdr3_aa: CASSYSSGNQPQHF
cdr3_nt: TGTGCCAGCAGTTATTCCTCGGGCAATCAGCCCCAGCATTTT

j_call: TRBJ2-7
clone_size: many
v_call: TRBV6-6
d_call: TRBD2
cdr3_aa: CASRVAGADEQYF
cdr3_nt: TGTGCCAGCAGGGTAGCGGGAGCCGACGAGCAGTACTTC

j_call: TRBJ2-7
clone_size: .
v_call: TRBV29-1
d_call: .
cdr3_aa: CSGSDSRSYEQYF
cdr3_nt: TGCAGCGGATCTGACAGTCGATCCTACGAGCAGTACTTC